One and the same sample provided the 10 T cell receptor beta chains below, sequenced in a study of shared clonotypes between healthy human individuals. Produced via immunoSEQ multiplex PCR; TCRdb's table is partial and in-frame only. Among fewer than 650,000 clones, about three quarters were seen once, and the ten largest hold over 10%. The source material was PBMCs. These receptors were collected from a woman in her 40s in good health. Some clones in this sample may be carry-over from other donors' samples.

This clone has a handful of counts. The chain uses TRBV28 and TRBJ1-1; 7 nucleotides match TRBD1. The J segment lost 9 bases and the V segment lost 5 bases, leaving 9 bases of the junction unmatched. Germline V lookup: CDR1 MDHEN, CDR2 SYDVKM. This CDR3 has 13 residues. In DNA form, the CDR3 reads TGTGCCAGCAGTATTAACAGGGGTGACAAAGCTTTCTTT. Residues: CASSINRGDKAFF.

The chain is built from TRBV18 and TRBJ2-1; 10 nucleotides align to TRBD2. The CDR3 extends over 17 amino acids. The V segment lost 5 bases and the J segment 0 bases; nucleotides outside the gene matches: 7. The V gene's germline CDR1 is KGHSH and CDR2 LQKENI. CDR3 loop: CASSNLGLASSYNEQFF. The CDR3 DNA follows: TGTGCCAGCTCAAATCTGGGACTAGCGAGCTCCTACAATGAGCAGTTCTTC.

The V and J genes are TRBV30 and TRBJ1-2; D uncertain. The CDR3 is 13 amino acids. Per germline, CDR1 GTSNPN and CDR2 SVGIG (reference sequence). V was shortened by 4 bases and J by 7 bases, with 16 bases between the two germline ends. CDR3 in amino acids: CAWTQLARGGYTF. Written as DNA, the CDR3 is TGTGCCTGGACCCAACTTGCACGGGGTGGCTACACCTTC.

This clone showed up many times. This chain uses TRBV28 with TRBJ2-5, with TRBD2 matching over 9 bases. The CDR3 extends over 15 amino acids. The V gene's germline CDR1 is MDHEN and CDR2 SYDVKM. Losses at the gene ends were 2 bases for V and 4 bases for J; bases not matched to a gene: 5. The CDR3 coding sequence is TGTGCCAGCAGTTTAGGCGGGAGGGCCGGAGAGACCCAGTACTTC. Its translation is CASSLGGRAGETQYF.

The chain combines TRBV12-5 with TRBJ2-1; 7 bases align to TRBD1. The CDR3 runs to 16 residues. V was clipped by 5 bases and J by 4 bases; unmatched bases: 11. The germline CDR1 and CDR2 sequences are LGHNT and FRNRAP. The CDR3 is CASGVGQAGGYNEQFF. In nucleotides, the CDR3 is TGTGCTAGTGGTGTCGGACAGGCGGGCGGGTACAATGAGCAGTTCTTC.

The chain recombines TRBV2 with TRBJ2-5, with 10 bases aligning to TRBD2. The V and J ends lost 9 bases and 5 bases, in that order; junction bases with no gene match: 9. The CDR3 consists of 14 residues. Per the germline V gene, CDR1 is SNHLY and CDR2 is FYNNEI. Here the CDR3 reads CASSSGSGPETQYF. The CDR3 DNA sequence: TGTGCCAGTTCTAGCGGGAGTGGCCCGGAGACCCAGTACTTC.

The genes are TRBV7-2 and TRBJ1-1; 7 bases fit TRBD1. Germline loops: CDR1 SGHTA, CDR2 FQGNSA. Trimming took 5 bases from V and 10 from J; bases not matched to a gene: 7. The CDR3 consists of 12 residues. The CDR3 loop is CASSPTQGGAFF. The CDR3 DNA reads as TGTGCCAGCAGCCCTACCCAGGGGGGAGCTTTCTTT. Looking up the rest from reference TRBV7-2 and TRBJ1-1 gives the full variable domain: GAGVSQSPSNKVTEKGKDVELRCDPISGHTALYWYRQSLGQGLEFLIYFQGNSAPDKSGLPSDRFSAERTGGSVSTLTIQRTQQEDSAVYLCASSPTQGGAFFGQGTRLTVV.

This clone occurred many times. The chain combines TRBV2 with TRBJ2-7, with D unresolved. This CDR3 region has 12 residues. CDR1 SNHLY and CDR2 FYNNEI come from the germline V gene. With 7 bases removed from V and 7 bases from J, the gap between germline ends came to 14 bases. CDR3 region: CASTGQPGEQYF. The CDR3 DNA reads as TGTGCCAGCACGGGCCAGCCTGGGGAGCAGTACTTC.

This clone was recorded a few times. A far larger clone is just one base off, so this is likely a read error. This chain uses TRBV30 with TRBJ1-4; D perhaps matches TRBD1 (6 bases). Per germline, CDR1 GTSNPN and CDR2 SVGIG (reference sequence). The CDR3 contains 15 residues. V lost 0 bases and J lost 8, with 16 bases in between. The CDR3 nucleotides read TGTGCCTGGAGTGTACTCAGGGCGGGGGGCGAAAAACTGTTTTTT. This codes for CAWSVLRAGGEKLFF.

This clone was recorded a few times. The J gene is TRBJ1-4, the V gene TRBV28; 9 positions agree with TRBD1. J was trimmed by 13 bases and V by 8 bases; bases with no gene match: 5. The CDR3 length is 11 residues. Germline lookup yields CDR1 MDHEN and CDR2 SYDVKM. CDR3 sequence (DNA): TGTGCCAGCGGGGACAGGGTTAGACTGTTTTTT. It encodes CASGDRVRLFF. Looking up the rest from reference TRBV28 and TRBJ1-4 gives the full variable domain: DVKVTQSSRYLVKRTGEKVFLECVQDMDHENMFWYRQDPGLGLRLIYFSYDVKMKEKGDIPEGYSVSREKKERFSLILESASTNQTSMYLCASGDRVRLFFGSGTQLSVL.